This T cell receptor (beta chain) derives from a study of blood T cell repertoires in COVID-19. Study at large: COVID-19 samples collected from the United States, Italy and Spain covered acute and convalescent phases. The analysed material was cDNA or gDNA that came from T cells, B-cell-depleted T cells, or PBMCs.

Original handling: It was from reference gene primer amplification that nucleated cell counts were estimated. Libraries were prepared by immunoSEQ multiplex PCR; TCRdb keeps only in-frame clonotypes and omits some of them. V and J calls and clone size come straight from that table; D and trimming were deduced from the DNA. The sample consists of roughly 190,000 clones, roughly 82% of them appearing once. Participant-reported clinical history was the basis for cohort assignment. The receptor was isolated from a man aged 35-49 years who had recovered from COVID-19. The sequenced material came from PBMCs or T cells enriched from blood (not recorded which).

Written as DNA, the CDR3 is TGTGCCAGCAGCGTAGCGGGACAGCTGAACACCGGGGAGCTGTTTTTT. It is translated as CASSVAGQLNTGELFF. V gene TRBV9 combines with J gene TRBJ2-2; the match to TRBD1 covers 7 bases. Trimming took 0 bases from V and 1 from J; bases not matched to a gene: 3. In germline, CDR1 is SGDLS, CDR2 YYNGEE. The CDR3 covers 16 residues.